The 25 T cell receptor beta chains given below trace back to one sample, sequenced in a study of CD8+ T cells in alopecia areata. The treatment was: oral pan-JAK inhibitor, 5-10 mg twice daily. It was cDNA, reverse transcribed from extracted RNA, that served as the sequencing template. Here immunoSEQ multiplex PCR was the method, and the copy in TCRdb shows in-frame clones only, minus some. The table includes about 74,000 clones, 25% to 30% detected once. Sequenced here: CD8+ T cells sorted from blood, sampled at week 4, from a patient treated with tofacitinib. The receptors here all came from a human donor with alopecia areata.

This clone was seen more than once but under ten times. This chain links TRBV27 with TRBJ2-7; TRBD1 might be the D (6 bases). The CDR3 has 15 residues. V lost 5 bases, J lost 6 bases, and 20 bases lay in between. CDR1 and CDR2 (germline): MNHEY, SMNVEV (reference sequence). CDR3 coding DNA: TGTGCCAGCAGTCTCTACCTCAGGGGAGAAGGCGAGCAGTACTTC. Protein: CASSLYLRGEGEQYF.

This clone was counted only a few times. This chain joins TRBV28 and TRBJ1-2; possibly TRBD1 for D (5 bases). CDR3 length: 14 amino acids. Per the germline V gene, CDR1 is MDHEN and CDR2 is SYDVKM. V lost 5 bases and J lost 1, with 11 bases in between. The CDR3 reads CASSPIDSNYGYTF. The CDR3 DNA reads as TGTGCCAGCAGTCCCATCGACAGTAACTATGGCTACACCTTC.

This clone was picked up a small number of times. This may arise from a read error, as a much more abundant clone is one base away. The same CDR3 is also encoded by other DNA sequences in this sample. Here the CDR3 reads CASSLGGQPQHF. DNA of the CDR3: TGTGCCAGCAGCTTAGGGGGTCAGCCCCAGCATTTT. V and J are TRBV7-9 and TRBJ1-5; D remains unclear. V dropped 1 base and J dropped 6 bases, with 4 bases sitting between them. Per the germline V gene, CDR1 is SEHNR and CDR2 is FQNEAQ (reference sequence). There are 12 residues in the CDR3.

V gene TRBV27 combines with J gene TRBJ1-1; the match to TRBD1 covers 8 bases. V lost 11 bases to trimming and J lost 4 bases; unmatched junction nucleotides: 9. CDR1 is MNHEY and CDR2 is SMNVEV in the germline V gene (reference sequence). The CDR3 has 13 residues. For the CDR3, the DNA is TGTGCCTCTCAGACAGGGGCCGGCACTGAAGCTTTCTTT. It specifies CASQTGAGTEAFF.

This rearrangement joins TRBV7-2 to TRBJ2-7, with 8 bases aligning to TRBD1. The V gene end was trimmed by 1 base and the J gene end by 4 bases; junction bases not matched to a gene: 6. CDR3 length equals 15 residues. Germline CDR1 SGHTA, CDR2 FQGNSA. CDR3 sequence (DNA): TGTGCCAGCAGCTTAGGCCAGGGGGCTGGGTACGAGCAGTACTTC. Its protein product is CASSLGQGAGYEQYF.

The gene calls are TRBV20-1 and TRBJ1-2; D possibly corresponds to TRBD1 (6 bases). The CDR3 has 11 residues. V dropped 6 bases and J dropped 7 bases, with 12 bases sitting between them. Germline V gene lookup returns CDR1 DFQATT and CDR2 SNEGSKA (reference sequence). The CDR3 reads CSAWTEAGYTF. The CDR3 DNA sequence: TGCAGTGCGTGGACAGAGGCTGGCTACACCTTC.

CDR3 residues: CSVGQGLGYGYTF. The CDR3 nucleotides are TGCAGCGTTGGTCAGGGGTTGGGCTATGGCTACACCTTC. The chain has TRBV29-1 and TRBJ1-2; TRBD1 might be the D (6 bases). The length of the CDR3 is 13 residues. Germline V gene lookup returns CDR1 SQVTM and CDR2 ANQGSEA. Trimming stripped 4 bases from V and 4 bases from J, with 13 bases between.

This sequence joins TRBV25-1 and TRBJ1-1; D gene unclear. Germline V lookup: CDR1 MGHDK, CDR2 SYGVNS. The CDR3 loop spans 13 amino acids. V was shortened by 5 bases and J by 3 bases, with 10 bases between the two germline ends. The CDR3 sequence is CASSLREHTEAFF. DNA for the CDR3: TGTGCCAGCAGTCTCCGGGAGCACACTGAAGCTTTCTTT.

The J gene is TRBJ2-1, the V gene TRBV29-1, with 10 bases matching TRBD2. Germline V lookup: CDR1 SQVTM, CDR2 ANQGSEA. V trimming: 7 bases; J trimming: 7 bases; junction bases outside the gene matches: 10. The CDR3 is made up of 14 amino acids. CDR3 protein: CSAVLAGVENEQFF. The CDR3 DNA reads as TGCAGCGCGGTCCTAGCGGGAGTTGAGAATGAGCAGTTCTTC.

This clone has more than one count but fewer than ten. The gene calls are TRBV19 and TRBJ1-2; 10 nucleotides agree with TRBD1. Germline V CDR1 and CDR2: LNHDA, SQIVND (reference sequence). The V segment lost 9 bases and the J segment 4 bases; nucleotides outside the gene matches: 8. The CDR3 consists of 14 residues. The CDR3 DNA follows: TGTGCCAGCGGGAGACAGGGGGCGATCTATGGCTACACCTTC. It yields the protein CASGRQGAIYGYTF.

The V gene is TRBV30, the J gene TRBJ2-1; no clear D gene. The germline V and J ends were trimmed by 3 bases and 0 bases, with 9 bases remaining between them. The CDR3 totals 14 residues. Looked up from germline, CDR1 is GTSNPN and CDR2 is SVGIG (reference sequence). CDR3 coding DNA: TGTGCCTGGAGGACCCTGAGCTCCTACAATGAGCAGTTCTTC. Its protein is CAWRTLSSYNEQFF. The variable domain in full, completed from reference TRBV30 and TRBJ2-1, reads SQTIHQWPATLVQPVGSPLSLECTVEGTSNPNLYWYRQAAGRGLQLLFYSVGIGQISSEVPQNLSASRPQDRQFILSSKKLLLSDSGFYLCAWRTLSSYNEQFFGPGTRLTVL.

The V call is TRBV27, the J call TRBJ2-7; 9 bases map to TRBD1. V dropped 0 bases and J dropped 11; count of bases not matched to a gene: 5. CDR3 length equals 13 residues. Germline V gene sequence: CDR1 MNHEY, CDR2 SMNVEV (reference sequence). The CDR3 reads CASSLSGGQGEYF. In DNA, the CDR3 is TGTGCCAGCAGTTTATCAGGGGGACAGGGAGAGTACTTC.

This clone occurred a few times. For the CDR3, the DNA is TGTGCCAGCAGCTCGAAGACAGGGTTGGAGACCCAGTACTTC. It encodes CASSSKTGLETQYF. V and J are TRBV13 and TRBJ2-5; 7 bases fit TRBD1. Per germline, CDR1 PRHDT and CDR2 FYEKMQ (reference sequence). With 4 bases clipped from V and 5 bases from J, the junction kept 7 bases outside the gene matches. The CDR3 is 14 amino acids.

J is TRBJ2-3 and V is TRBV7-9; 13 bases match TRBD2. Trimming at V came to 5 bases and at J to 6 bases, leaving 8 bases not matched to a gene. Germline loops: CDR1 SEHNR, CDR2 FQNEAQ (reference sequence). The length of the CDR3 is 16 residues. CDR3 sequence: CASSPPGTSGTDTQYF. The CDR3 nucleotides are TGTGCCAGCAGCCCTCCCGGGACTAGCGGGACTGATACGCAGTATTTT.

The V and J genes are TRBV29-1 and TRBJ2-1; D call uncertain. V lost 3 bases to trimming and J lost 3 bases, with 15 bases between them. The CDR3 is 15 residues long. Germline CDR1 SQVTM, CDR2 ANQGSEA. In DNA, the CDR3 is TGCAGCGTTGATCTGTCGGCAGCCTACTACAATGAGCAGTTCTTC. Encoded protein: CSVDLSAAYYNEQFF.

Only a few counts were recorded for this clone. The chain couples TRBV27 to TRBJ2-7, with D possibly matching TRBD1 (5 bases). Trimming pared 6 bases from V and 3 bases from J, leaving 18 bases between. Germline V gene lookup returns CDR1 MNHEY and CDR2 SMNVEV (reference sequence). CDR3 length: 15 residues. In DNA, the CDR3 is TGTGCCAGCAGCCCCGACAGAAACACTTTCTACGAGCAGTACTTC. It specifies CASSPDRNTFYEQYF.

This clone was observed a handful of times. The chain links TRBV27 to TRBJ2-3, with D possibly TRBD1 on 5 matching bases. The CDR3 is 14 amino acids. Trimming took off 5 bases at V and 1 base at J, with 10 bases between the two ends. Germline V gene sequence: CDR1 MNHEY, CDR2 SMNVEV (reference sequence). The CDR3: CASSTGFGTDTQYF. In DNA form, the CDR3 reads TGTGCCAGCAGTACAGGCTTTGGCACAGATACGCAGTATTTT.

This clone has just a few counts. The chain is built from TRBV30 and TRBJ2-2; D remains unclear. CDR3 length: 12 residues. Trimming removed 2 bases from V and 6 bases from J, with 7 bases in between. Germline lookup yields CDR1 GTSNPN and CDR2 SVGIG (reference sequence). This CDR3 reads CAWSRMAGELFF. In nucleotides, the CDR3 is TGTGCCTGGAGTCGGATGGCCGGGGAGCTGTTTTTT.

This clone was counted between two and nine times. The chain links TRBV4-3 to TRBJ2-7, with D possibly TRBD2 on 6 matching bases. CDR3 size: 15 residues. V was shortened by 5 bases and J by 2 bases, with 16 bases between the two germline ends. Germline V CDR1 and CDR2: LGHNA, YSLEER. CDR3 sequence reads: CASSVWRADPYEQYF. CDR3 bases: TGCGCCAGCAGCGTGTGGAGGGCAGACCCCTACGAGCAGTACTTC.

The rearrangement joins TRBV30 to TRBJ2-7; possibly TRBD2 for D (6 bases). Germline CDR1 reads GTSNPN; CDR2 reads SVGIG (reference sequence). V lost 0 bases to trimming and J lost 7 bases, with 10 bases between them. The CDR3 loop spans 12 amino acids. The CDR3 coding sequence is TGTGCCTGGAGTGTCCTCGGGGGAGAGCAGTACTTC. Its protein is CAWSVLGGEQYF.

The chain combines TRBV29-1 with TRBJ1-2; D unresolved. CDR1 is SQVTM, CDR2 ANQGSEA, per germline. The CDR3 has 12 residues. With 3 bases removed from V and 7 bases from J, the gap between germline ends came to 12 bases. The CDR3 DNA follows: TGCAGCGTTGAGGAGGGTGGAGCTGGCTACACCTTC. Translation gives CSVEEGGAGYTF.

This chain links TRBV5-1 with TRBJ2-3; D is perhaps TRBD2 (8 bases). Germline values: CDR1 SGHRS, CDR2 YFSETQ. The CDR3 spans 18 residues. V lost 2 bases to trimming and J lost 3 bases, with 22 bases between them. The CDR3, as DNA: TGCGCCAGCAGCTTTTCATACGGGGACAGCGGGAGTACAGATACGCAGTATTTT. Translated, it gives CASSFSYGDSGSTDTQYF. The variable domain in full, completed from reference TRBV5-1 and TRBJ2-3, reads KAGVTQTPRYLIKTRGQQVTLSCSPISGHRSVSWYQQTPGQGLQFLFEYFSETQRNKGNFPGRFSGRQFSNSRSEMNVSTLELGDSALYLCASSFSYGDSGSTDTQYFGPGTRLTVL.

The CDR3: CASRGLAGGGYEQYF. CDR3 in DNA: TGTGCCAGCAGAGGACTAGCGGGAGGAGGCTACGAGCAGTACTTC. This chain joins TRBV2 and TRBJ2-7; 14 bases are a match to TRBD2. The V segment lost 6 bases and the J segment 3 bases; nucleotides outside the gene matches: 4. Germline lookup yields CDR1 SNHLY and CDR2 FYNNEI. The CDR3 spans 15 residues.

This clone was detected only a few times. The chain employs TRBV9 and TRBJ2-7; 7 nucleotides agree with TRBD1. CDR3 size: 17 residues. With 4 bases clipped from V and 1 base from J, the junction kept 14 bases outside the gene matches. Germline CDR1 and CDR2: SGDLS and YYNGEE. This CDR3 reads CASSFTDGSGGSYEQYF. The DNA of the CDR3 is TGTGCCAGCAGCTTCACCGACGGGTCAGGGGGATCCTACGAGCAGTACTTC.

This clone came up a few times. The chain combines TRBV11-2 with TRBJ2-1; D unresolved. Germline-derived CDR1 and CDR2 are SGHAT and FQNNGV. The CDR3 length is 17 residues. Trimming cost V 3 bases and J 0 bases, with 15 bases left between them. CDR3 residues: CASSFGPDWGSYNEQFF. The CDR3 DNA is TGTGCCAGCAGCTTTGGGCCTGACTGGGGCTCCTACAATGAGCAGTTCTTC.